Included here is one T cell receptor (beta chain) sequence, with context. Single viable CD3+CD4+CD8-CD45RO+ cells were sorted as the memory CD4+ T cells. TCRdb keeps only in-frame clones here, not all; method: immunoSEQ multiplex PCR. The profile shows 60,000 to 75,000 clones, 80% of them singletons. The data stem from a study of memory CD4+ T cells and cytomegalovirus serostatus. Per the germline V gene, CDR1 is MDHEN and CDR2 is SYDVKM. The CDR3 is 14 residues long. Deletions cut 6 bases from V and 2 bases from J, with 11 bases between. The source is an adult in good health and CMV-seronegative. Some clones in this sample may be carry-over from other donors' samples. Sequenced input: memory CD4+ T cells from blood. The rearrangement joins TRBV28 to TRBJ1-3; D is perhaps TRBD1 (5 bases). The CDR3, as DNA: TGTGCCAGCAGATTTAAAGGGGCTGGAAACACCATATATTTT. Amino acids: CASRFKGAGNTIYF.